The 8 T cell receptor beta chains in this list originate from one sample, sequenced in a study of blood T cells in healthy people across ages. Then a second PCR, running about 6 to 12 cycles, was carried out with a sample-barcoded 5' primer and a J-beta primer mix. One entry per CDR3 protein, called by TCRdb with MiXCR from the 5' RACE reads. The sample yields roughly 1.4 million distinct CDR3 sequences, 59% seen once. Sample: blood. These receptors were collected from a man between 18 and 29 years old in good health.

The genes are TRBV19 and TRBJ2-1; TRBD1 or TRBD2 may be the D gene (5 bases each). Germline V gives CDR1 LNHDA, CDR2 SQIVND (reference sequence). There are 13 residues in the CDR3. V was trimmed by 4 bases and J by 6 bases, leaving 10 bases between them. The CDR3 DNA is TGTGCCAGTAGTAATGGGGGTGGCAATGAGCAGTTCTTC. It is translated as CASSNGGGNEQFF.

The chain has TRBV15 and TRBJ2-1, with D uncertain. Between the trimmed V and J ends, which lost 0 bases and 5 bases, there was a span of 14 bases. The CDR3 contains 16 residues. Looked up from germline, CDR1 is LNHNV and CDR2 is YYDKDF (reference sequence). The CDR3 nucleotides are TGTGCCACCAGCAGAGATCGCCGGCTCAATAACAATGAGCAGTTCTTC. Amino acid sequence: CATSRDRRLNNNEQFF.

This chain uses TRBV3-1 with TRBJ2-4; D remains ambiguous. The J call could be wrong; TRBJ2-5 is a better fit for the DNA end. The CDR3 extends over 14 amino acids. CDR1 is LGHDT, CDR2 YNNKEL, per germline (reference sequence). CDR3 protein: CASSQDRVLETQYF. The CDR3 DNA is TGTGCCAGCAGCCAAGATCGGGTATTGGAGACCCAGTACTTC.

The rearrangement uses TRBV7-9 and TRBJ1-6; 7 nucleotides match TRBD1. Germline CDR1 SEHNR, CDR2 FQNEAQ (reference sequence). Losses at the gene ends were 6 bases for V and 9 bases for J; bases not matched to a gene: 11. The CDR3 length is 15 residues. CDR3 sequence: CASRKGGEVGSPLHF. The CDR3 DNA reads as TGTGCCAGCAGGAAAGGGGGCGAGGTCGGTTCACCCCTCCACTTT.

The rearrangement joins TRBV23-1 to TRBJ1-4, with D hard to call. TRBV23-1 is flagged as an ORF with uncertain function. V lost 9 bases and J 0 bases, leaving 14 bases between the germline ends. CDR3 length: 15 amino acids. DNA of the CDR3: TGCGCCAGACCTAAGCCCGGGCCAACTAATGAAAAACTGTTTTTT. Translated, it gives CARPKPGPTNEKLFF.

This rearrangement joins TRBV2 to TRBJ2-2, with a tentative D call TRBD1 (5 bases). The germline V gene encodes CDR1 SNHLY and CDR2 FYNNEI. V was trimmed by 7 bases and J by 0 bases, leaving 12 bases between them. This CDR3 has 15 amino acids. Written as DNA, the CDR3 is TGTGCCAGCAAGTCGACAGACTCGAACACCGGGGAGCTGTTTTTT. Amino acids: CASKSTDSNTGELFF.

The chain joins TRBV25-1 to TRBJ1-1; no definite D call. Germline CDR1 reads MGHDK; CDR2 reads SYGVNS. There are 13 residues in the CDR3. Between the trimmed V and J ends, which lost 2 bases and 4 bases, there was a span of 8 bases. The CDR3 reads CASSEVSGTEAFF. The CDR3 DNA follows: TGTGCCAGCAGTGAAGTTTCAGGCACTGAAGCTTTCTTT.

V usage is TRBV7-2 and J usage is TRBJ1-3; D unresolved. Germline loops: CDR1 SGHTA, CDR2 FQGNSA. V was cut by 2 bases and J by 4 bases, with 12 bases left in between. This CDR3 comprises 15 residues. The CDR3: CASSLTDREGNTIYF. The CDR3, as DNA: TGTGCCAGCAGCTTAACGGACCGGGAGGGAAACACCATATATTTT. Drawing the rest from reference TRBV7-2 and TRBJ1-3, the complete variable domain is GAGVSQSPSNKVTEKGKDVELRCDPISGHTALYWYRQSLGQGLEFLIYFQGNSAPDKSGLPSDRFSAERTGGSVSTLTIQRTQQEDSAVYLCASSLTDREGNTIYFGEGSWLTVV.